What follows are 20 T cell receptor beta chains derived from one specimen sequenced in a study of shared clonotypes between healthy human individuals. Positive CCR7 selection of CD45RO-negative cells yielded the naive CD8 cells, and terminally differentiated effector memory CD45RA+ cells were excluded. Sequencing used immunoSEQ multiplex PCR; TCRdb keeps in-frame clones, though not all of them. The sample comprises 1.5 million to 2.5 million clones, about 95% of which are singletons, and around 1% rests with the top ten. The specimen was naive CD8+ T cells sorted from blood. The origin of the receptors is a man aged 18-30 years in good health.

Comment on this clone: Other DNA sequences in this specimen translate into the identical CDR3. V is TRBV4-1 and J is TRBJ2-7; D call uncertain. Germline V gene data show CDR1 as MGHRA and CDR2 as YSYEKL. The CDR3 is 13 amino acids. V gave up 1 base and J gave up 2 bases, with 6 bases separating them. CDR3: CASSQVPTYEQYF. CDR3 coding DNA: TGCGCCAGCAGCCAAGTCCCCACCTACGAGCAGTACTTC.

This clone showed up just once. The same CDR3 also results from other DNA sequences found in this sample. The chain has TRBV5-4 and TRBJ1-2; TRBD1 aligns across 8 bases. The CDR3 totals 14 residues. CDR1 is SGHNT, CDR2 YYREEE, per germline (reference sequence). Trimming removed 5 bases from V and 4 bases from J; junction bases left unmatched: 7. CDR3 amino acids: CASSTQGAGYGYTF. The CDR3 region has the DNA TGTGCCAGCAGTACGCAGGGGGCGGGCTATGGCTACACCTTC.

The chain links TRBV10-3 to TRBJ2-1; 9 bases line up with TRBD2. J was trimmed by 10 bases and V by 4 bases; bases with no gene match: 8. CDR1 and CDR2 (germline): ENHRY, SYGVKD. CDR3 size: 14 residues. The CDR3 region has the DNA TGTGCCATCAGTGGGGGGACTAGCCCGTGGGAGCAGTTCTTC. Translated: CAISGGTSPWEQFF.

This chain connects TRBV5-1 to TRBJ2-3; D perhaps matches TRBD2 (6 bases). V was pared by 5 bases and J by 1 base, with 8 bases between. The CDR3 runs 13 residues. Germline CDR1 SGHRS, CDR2 YFSETQ. The CDR3 DNA reads as TGCGCCAGCAGGATAGCGGGCACAGATACGCAGTATTTT. Translation: CASRIAGTDTQYF.

The J gene is TRBJ2-5, the V gene TRBV5-5; D remains ambiguous. V was trimmed by 4 bases and J by 4 bases, leaving 11 bases between them. Germline CDR1 and CDR2: SGHKS and YYEKEE (reference sequence). This CDR3 region has 13 residues. The CDR3 is CASSPGLLETQYF. In DNA form, the CDR3 reads TGTGCCAGCAGCCCGGGTTTGTTAGAGACCCAGTACTTC. The full variable domain, with the rest looked up from reference TRBV5-5 and TRBJ2-5, is DAGVTQSPTHLIKTRGQQVTLRCSPISGHKSVSWYQQVLGQGPQFIFQYYEKEERGRGNFPDRFSARQFPNYSSELNVNALLLGDSALYLCASSPGLLETQYFGPGTRLLVL.

This clone has a single count. The chain has TRBV7-8 and TRBJ2-3; the D is unclear. Germline lookup yields CDR1 SGHVS and CDR2 FQNEAQ. The CDR3 length is 14 residues. The ends were cut back, 0 bases at V and 2 bases at J, with 6 bases in the middle. The CDR3 region is CASSLAGNTDTQYF. CDR3 in DNA: TGTGCCAGCAGCTTAGCGGGGAACACAGATACGCAGTATTTT.

This rearrangement joins TRBV30 to TRBJ1-5, with D unresolved. The length of the CDR3 is 13 residues. Germline lookup yields CDR1 GTSNPN and CDR2 SVGIG (reference sequence). CDR3 protein: CAYTEGGNQPQHF. The CDR3 coding sequence is TGTGCTTATACGGAGGGTGGCAATCAGCCCCAGCATTTT.

The rearrangement joins TRBV6-1 to TRBJ2-7; D uncertain. Trimming cost V 1 base and J 3 bases, with 10 bases left between them. Germline loops: CDR1 MNHNS, CDR2 SASEGT. This CDR3 has 14 residues. The CDR3 DNA follows: TGTGCCAGCAGTGAAGAGCTGACCGGCTACGAGCAGTACTTC. This codes for CASSEELTGYEQYF.

This clone occurred once. In the same sample, other DNA sequences code for this CDR3. The V call is TRBV28, the J call TRBJ2-2; the match to TRBD1 covers 9 bases. After removal of 3 bases from V and 6 bases from J, the junction contained 2 bases not matched to a gene. This CDR3 has 14 amino acids. Germline loops: CDR1 MDHEN, CDR2 SYDVKM. CDR3 residues: CASSLTGGSGELFF. The CDR3 bases are TGTGCCAGCAGTTTGACAGGGGGATCCGGGGAGCTGTTTTTT.

The chain is built from TRBV5-1 and TRBJ2-2; tentatively, D is TRBD1 (6 bases). CDR3 size: 16 residues. CDR1 and CDR2 from the germline V gene are SGHRS and YFSETQ. V lost 4 bases to trimming and J lost 5 bases, with 18 bases between them. DNA of the CDR3: TGCGCCAGCAGCGACAAAAACAGGGAAAGGACCGGGGAGCTGTTTTTT. Encoded protein: CASSDKNRERTGELFF.

Concerning this clone: At the DNA level, this CDR3 is encoded by other sequences in the same sample as well. The chain couples TRBV2 to TRBJ2-5; 9 nucleotides agree with TRBD2. Germline V lookup: CDR1 SNHLY, CDR2 FYNNEI. This CDR3 is 16 amino acids long. V lost 1 base and J lost 2; bases outside the gene matches: 5. The CDR3 coding sequence is TGTGCCAGCAGTGAAGAGGTGCTAGCGGGACAAGAGACCCAGTACTTC. It yields the protein CASSEEVLAGQETQYF.

Comments on this clone: This sample includes further DNA sequences coding for the same CDR3. This sequence joins TRBV5-1 and TRBJ2-1; 10 bases fit TRBD1. Germline-derived CDR1 and CDR2 are SGHRS and YFSETQ. The ends lost 3 bases at V and 6 bases at J; junction bases unmatched: 3. This CDR3 comprises 14 residues. CDR3 in DNA: TGCGCCAGCAGCTGGACAGGGGGGATCAATGAGCAGTTCTTC. It is translated as CASSWTGGINEQFF.

In this sample, this clone turned up once. The same CDR3 arises from other DNA sequences in this sample as well. This chain joins TRBV13 and TRBJ2-3; D is undetermined. CDR3 length: 13 residues. Germline V lookup: CDR1 PRHDT, CDR2 FYEKMQ (reference sequence). With 1 base removed from V and 2 bases from J, the gap between germline ends came to 4 bases. CDR3 in DNA: TGTGCCAGCAGCTTAGCGGCCACAGATACGCAGTATTTT. It yields the protein CASSLAATDTQYF.

The chain couples TRBV7-2 to TRBJ1-1; no definite D call. The germline V gene encodes CDR1 SGHTA and CDR2 FQGNSA. CDR3 length: 13 amino acids. V was shortened by 8 bases and J by 3 bases, with 13 bases between the two germline ends. As DNA, the CDR3 is TGTGCCAGCTCCCACACGTCGTACACTGAAGCTTTCTTT. It specifies CASSHTSYTEAFF.

The J gene is TRBJ1-2, the V gene TRBV28; no definite D call. The length of the CDR3 is 15 residues. The V end lost 5 bases, the J end lost 4 bases, and 17 bases lay between the germline ends. CDR1 and CDR2 from the germline V gene are MDHEN and SYDVKM. CDR3 sequence reads: CASSPESLVSYGYTF. In nucleotides, the CDR3 is TGTGCCAGCAGTCCTGAATCCTTAGTATCCTATGGCTACACCTTC.

This clone occurred once. The sample contains more than one DNA sequence encoding this CDR3. J is TRBJ1-4 and V is TRBV4-3; D remains unclear. This CDR3 has 16 residues. V lost 0 bases and J 1 base, leaving 9 bases between the germline ends. Germline lookup yields CDR1 LGHNA and CDR2 YSLEER. The CDR3, as DNA: TGCGCCAGCAGCCAAGATGGAGAGGGAACTAATGAAAAACTGTTTTTT. It is translated as CASSQDGEGTNEKLFF.

The rearrangement joins TRBV15 to TRBJ1-4; no reliable D call. Trimming took off 4 bases at V and 8 bases at J, with 14 bases between the two ends. The CDR3 contains 14 residues. Germline V gives CDR1 LNHNV, CDR2 YYDKDF (reference sequence). The CDR3 loop reads CATSIDIGREKLFF. CDR3 DNA sequence: TGTGCCACCAGCATCGACATCGGAAGAGAAAAACTGTTTTTT.

This sequence joins TRBV6-6 and TRBJ2-1; D could derive from TRBD1 or TRBD2 (6 bases each). This CDR3 is built from 15 residues. Trimming left V 5 bases short and J 6 bases short, with 17 bases between. Germline V gene sequence: CDR1 MNHNY, CDR2 SVGAGI (reference sequence). The CDR3 DNA reads TGTGCCAGCAGTATCCTAGGGGGGAGTCGCAATGAGCAGTTCTTC. Protein sequence: CASSILGGSRNEQFF.

This chain connects TRBV4-1 to TRBJ2-7; 11 positions agree with TRBD2. There are 15 residues in the CDR3. Germline loops: CDR1 MGHRA, CDR2 YSYEKL. J gave up 3 bases and V 5 bases, and 6 bases lay outside the gene matches. DNA of the CDR3: TGCGCCAGCAGCTTGCCGGGACTAGCGGACTACGAGCAGTACTTC. It is translated as CASSLPGLADYEQYF.

The chain carries TRBV27 and TRBJ2-2, with TRBD1 matching 10 bases. Germline V lookup: CDR1 MNHEY, CDR2 SMNVEV (reference sequence). The CDR3 is 17 amino acids. The V gene end was trimmed by 2 bases and the J gene end by 3 bases; junction bases not matched to a gene: 6. Written as DNA, the CDR3 is TGTGCCAGCAGTTTAGGCGGGACAGGGGTATACACCGGGGAGCTGTTTTTT. As protein: CASSLGGTGVYTGELFF.